This TCR beta chain comes out of a study of identical twins. The CDR3 has 16 amino acids. CDR1 is MNHEY and CDR2 is SVGEGT in the germline V gene. Unmatched junction bases numbered 14, after V lost 8 bases and J lost 4 bases. TCRdb redid the calling of the 5' RACE reads with MiXCR, one entry per CDR3 protein. Here the sample spans some 190,000 distinct CDR3 sequences, 15% being singletons. This sample also appeared in a second study, on T cells expressing NK-cell markers. That work states: Clones of NKG2C+ T cells that had expanded were of unclear HCMV specificity.

The TCR was taken from a woman younger than 30 in good health. V and J are TRBV6-2 or TRBV6-3 and TRBJ2-1, with 7 positions matching TRBD2. The sequenced sample consisted of CD8+ T cells sorted from blood. Here the CDR3 DNA reads TGTGCCAGCTTTCTCCAAGGGGCTAGCGGTTACAATGAGCAGTTCTTC. Encoded protein: CASFLQGASGYNEQFF.